The 27 T cell receptor beta chains in this list originate from one sample, sequenced in a study of blood T cell repertoires in COVID-19. Sequencing was performed with immunoSEQ multiplex PCR; in TCRdb, only in-frame clones are kept and a portion is missing. The table lists 100,000 or so clones, around 79% of them singletons, with more than 20% in the top ten. Sequenced material: peripheral blood. The receptors were sampled from a human donor in a cohort sampled during active COVID-19.

The chain is built from TRBV9 and TRBJ2-7; unclear D gene. The CDR3 has 13 amino acids. The V end was cut by 3 bases, the J end by 0 bases, with 7 bases between. CDR1 is SGDLS, CDR2 YYNGEE, per germline. The CDR3 reads CASSAGISYEQYF. The CDR3 DNA reads TGTGCCAGCAGCGCGGGTATCTCCTACGAGCAGTACTTC.

The gene calls are TRBV5-1 and TRBJ1-5, with D possibly matching TRBD1 (6 bases). CDR3 size: 15 residues. Per germline, CDR1 SGHRS and CDR2 YFSETQ. V shed 0 bases and J shed 5 bases, with 12 bases lying between them. In nucleotides, the CDR3 is TGCGCCAGCAGCTTGGCGGGGGGGGGCTATCAGCCCCAGCATTTT. It is translated as CASSLAGGGYQPQHF.

The J gene is TRBJ2-3, the V gene TRBV5-1; D remains ambiguous. The length of the CDR3 is 14 residues. Trimming removed 0 bases from V and 1 base from J, with 6 bases in between. CDR1 and CDR2 from the germline V gene are SGHRS and YFSETQ. CDR3 nucleotides: TGCGCCAGCAGCTTGGCGCCAGGCACAGATACGCAGTATTTT. Protein: CASSLAPGTDTQYF. The whole variable domain, filled in from reference TRBV5-1 and TRBJ2-3, reads KAGVTQTPRYLIKTRGQQVTLSCSPISGHRSVSWYQQTPGQGLQFLFEYFSETQRNKGNFPGRFSGRQFSNSRSEMNVSTLELGDSALYLCASSLAPGTDTQYFGPGTRLTVL.

The chain links TRBV27 to TRBJ2-7, with a weak D call TRBD1 (6 bases). This CDR3 is 13 amino acids long. Germline lookup yields CDR1 MNHEY and CDR2 SMNVEV (reference sequence). V lost 8 bases, J lost 3 bases, and 14 bases lay in between. The CDR3 loop reads CASRRTASYEQYF. DNA for the CDR3: TGTGCCAGCCGGCGGACAGCCAGCTACGAGCAGTACTTC.

The chain uses TRBV5-1 and TRBJ1-1, with 9 bases matching TRBD1. CDR1 is SGHRS and CDR2 is YFSETQ in the germline V gene. V gave up 4 bases and J gave up 4 bases; unmatched junction bases: 8. The CDR3 loop spans 15 amino acids. CDR3 DNA: TGCGCCAGCAGCGCGGGACAGGGAGGTGGCACTGAAGCTTTCTTT. Its protein product is CASSAGQGGGTEAFF.

V is TRBV7-2 and J is TRBJ2-2; 8 nucleotides match TRBD2. This CDR3 has 16 residues. Per the germline V gene, CDR1 is SGHTA and CDR2 is FQGNSA. V lost 5 bases, J lost 8 bases, and 13 bases stayed unmatched. CDR3 in amino acids: CASSRPGLAPGGELFF. The CDR3 DNA reads TGTGCCAGCAGCCGCCCCGGACTAGCCCCCGGTGGGGAGCTGTTTTTT.

The rearrangement uses TRBV25-1 and TRBJ2-7, with D maybe TRBD1 (5 bases). V was pared by 5 bases and J by 4 bases, with 9 bases between. The CDR3 is 12 residues long. CDR1 and CDR2 (germline): MGHDK, SYGVNS. The chain's CDR3 is CASSHTGYEQYF. The CDR3 region has the DNA TGTGCCAGCAGTCACACAGGTTACGAGCAGTACTTC.

The V gene is TRBV24-1, the J gene TRBJ2-4, with 8 bases that match TRBD2. Per the germline V gene, CDR1 is KGHDR and CDR2 is SFDVKD. CDR3 length equals 16 residues. With 2 bases clipped from V and 3 bases from J, the junction kept 5 bases outside the gene matches. The CDR3 sequence is CATSDSRGGGKNIQYF. In DNA, the CDR3 is TGTGCCACCAGTGATTCACGGGGGGGAGGCAAAAACATTCAGTACTTC.

V and J are TRBV6-5 and TRBJ2-1, with TRBD2 identical over 12 bases. The CDR3 runs to 15 residues. V shed 6 bases and J 7 bases; nucleotides not matched to a gene: 7. Germline CDR1 reads MNHEY; CDR2 reads SVGAGI. In DNA, the CDR3 is TGTGCCAGCAGGTCGACTAGCGGGAGAACGAATGAGCAGTTCTTC. It encodes CASRSTSGRTNEQFF.

V is TRBV4-2 and J is TRBJ1-6; tentatively, D is TRBD1 (6 bases). Germline assignment: CDR1 LGHNA and CDR2 YNFKEQ. V was cut by 8 bases and J by 7 bases, with 15 bases left in between. The CDR3 extends over 14 amino acids. The CDR3 here is CASSLRGRNSPLHF. The CDR3 coding sequence is TGTGCCAGCTCCTTGCGGGGGCGAAATTCACCCCTCCACTTT.

This sequence joins TRBV6-5 and TRBJ1-2; 9 bases match TRBD1. Germline V gives CDR1 MNHEY, CDR2 SVGAGI. V lost 2 bases and J lost 8; bases outside the gene matches: 6. This CDR3 is 14 amino acids long. DNA for the CDR3: TGTGCCAGCAGTTACGCTAACAGGGGGCGAGGCTACACCTTC. It codes for CASSYANRGRGYTF.

The V call is TRBV18, the J call TRBJ1-1, with 7 bases fitting TRBD1. Germline CDR1 KGHSH, CDR2 LQKENI. Germline trimming cut 0 bases from V and 2 bases from J; bases unmatched to any gene: 3. This CDR3 comprises 15 residues. DNA of the CDR3: TGTGCCAGCTCACCACCGGGACAGTTAAACACTGAAGCTTTCTTT. It is translated as CASSPPGQLNTEAFF.

V is TRBV10-3 and J is TRBJ2-7, with 8 bases fitting TRBD2. Germline-derived CDR1 and CDR2 are ENHRY and SYGVKD. This CDR3 has 14 residues. V trimming: 10 bases; J trimming: 3 bases; junction bases outside the gene matches: 11. The DNA of the CDR3 is TGTGCCACCTCCTCGGGACTAGATTTCTACGAGCAGTACTTC. This codes for CATSSGLDFYEQYF.

V is TRBV9 and J is TRBJ2-3; D unresolved. CDR3 length equals 13 residues. Germline lookup yields CDR1 SGDLS and CDR2 YYNGEE. Trimming removed 0 bases at V and 1 base at J, with 3 bases between. CDR3 sequence (DNA): TGTGCCAGCAGCGTAGCGGGCACAGATACGCAGTATTTT. Its protein is CASSVAGTDTQYF.

This chain uses TRBV28 with TRBJ1-2; 8 bases are shared with TRBD1. Per germline, CDR1 MDHEN and CDR2 SYDVKM. With 3 bases clipped from V and 6 bases from J, the junction kept 0 bases outside the gene matches. The CDR3 extends over 12 amino acids. CDR3 sequence (DNA): TGTGCCAGCAGTTTGGACAGGGATGGCTACACCTTC. This translates into CASSLDRDGYTF.

This clone showed up just once. This chain uses TRBV19 with TRBJ2-4; 15 bases fit TRBD2. The germline CDR1 and CDR2 sequences are LNHDA and SQIVND (reference sequence). The CDR3 loop spans 18 amino acids. V shed 7 bases, J shed 0 bases, and the junction held 7 bases outside the gene matches. This CDR3 is CASTTPGLAGGAKNIQYF. The DNA for the CDR3 is TGTGCCAGTACTACACCGGGACTAGCGGGAGGAGCCAAAAACATTCAGTACTTC. The full variable domain, rest sourced from reference TRBV19 and TRBJ2-4, is DGGITQSPKYLFRKEGQNVTLSCEQNLNHDAMYWYRQDPGQGLRLIYYSQIVNDFQKGDIAEGYSVSREKKESFPLTVTSAQKNPTAFYLCASTTPGLAGGAKNIQYFGAGTRLSVL.

This clone was detected only a few times. The rearrangement joins TRBV7-8 to TRBJ1-2; no clear D gene. This CDR3 has 13 residues. V was shortened by 5 bases and J by 5 bases, with 12 bases between the two germline ends. Germline V gene sequence: CDR1 SGHVS, CDR2 FQNEAQ. This CDR3 is CASSPSNTYGYTF. The DNA of the CDR3 is TGTGCCAGCAGCCCATCAAACACGTATGGCTACACCTTC.

The chain employs TRBV11-3 and TRBJ2-7, with D perhaps matching TRBD1 (5 bases). Trimming pared 1 base from V and 0 bases from J, leaving 10 bases between. The CDR3 length is 15 residues. The germline V gene encodes CDR1 SGHNT and CDR2 YENEEA. The CDR3: CASSLGPGPSYEQYF. CDR3 nucleotide sequence: TGTGCCAGCAGCTTAGGACCAGGGCCCTCCTACGAGCAGTACTTC. The full variable domain, in which reference TRBV11-3 and TRBJ2-7 provide the parts outside the CDR3, is EAGVVQSPRYKIIEKKQPVAFWCNPISGHNTLYWYLQNLGQGPELLIRYENEEAVDDSQLPKDRFSAERLKGVDSTLKIQPAELGDSAVYLCASSLGPGPSYEQYFGPGTRLTVT.

The chain is built from TRBV7-8 and TRBJ1-4; D uncertain. Looked up from germline, CDR1 is SGHVS and CDR2 is FQNEAQ. The CDR3 spans 14 residues. The V and J ends lost 5 bases and 7 bases respectively, with 14 bases between them. The DNA for the CDR3 is TGTGCCAGCAGCCTCGGGAGGGTCGGTGAAAAACTGTTTTTT. The encoded protein is CASSLGRVGEKLFF.

The rearrangement joins TRBV4-1 to TRBJ2-5, with 8 bases matching TRBD1. The germline V gene encodes CDR1 MGHRA and CDR2 YSYEKL. Germline trimming cut 3 bases from V and 4 bases from J; bases unmatched to any gene: 7. This CDR3 spans 15 amino acids. CDR3 DNA sequence: TGCGCCAGCAGCCAGAGACAGGGGAGTGGAGAGACCCAGTACTTC. This sequence encodes CASSQRQGSGETQYF.

The CDR3 region is CASSQEVAGVGETQYF. CDR3 DNA sequence: TGTGCCAGCAGCCAAGAAGTAGCGGGAGTGGGAGAGACCCAGTACTTC. The chain joins TRBV4-2 to TRBJ2-5; 9 positions match TRBD2. The CDR3 loop spans 16 amino acids. The germline gives CDR1 LGHNA, CDR2 YNFKEQ. Trimming removed 0 bases from V and 4 bases from J; junction bases left unmatched: 6.

This clone showed up just a few times. The rearrangement links TRBV7-9 to TRBJ2-4; 11 bases agree with TRBD1. The length of the CDR3 is 18 residues. CDR1 SEHNR and CDR2 FQNEAQ come from the germline V gene (reference sequence). The V and J ends lost 5 bases and 2 bases, in that order; junction bases with no gene match: 11. CDR3 DNA: TGTGCCAGCAGCCCAAGGTTGGGACAGGGGGAGACCAAAAACATTCAGTACTTC. Residues: CASSPRLGQGETKNIQYF.

This rearrangement joins TRBV5-1 to TRBJ2-1, with TRBD2 identical over 7 bases. V dropped 0 bases and J dropped 0; count of bases not matched to a gene: 15. The CDR3 totals 20 residues. The V gene's germline CDR1 is SGHRS and CDR2 YFSETQ. The DNA for the CDR3 is TGCGCCAGCAGCTTGGCCGGCGGGAGAGCGAAAGAAGGCTCCTACAATGAGCAGTTCTTC. Protein: CASSLAGGRAKEGSYNEQFF.

The gene calls are TRBV4-1 and TRBJ2-1; the D gene is possibly TRBD2 (6 bases). This CDR3 has 15 residues. Germline CDR1 is MGHRA and CDR2 is YSYEKL. Trimming cost V 0 bases and J 9 bases, with 15 bases left between them. The CDR3: CASSQDPTSLGEQFF. CDR3 nucleotides: TGCGCCAGCAGCCAAGACCCGACTAGTCTGGGTGAGCAGTTCTTC.

This chain uses TRBV29-1 with TRBJ2-6, with D unresolved. V shed 3 bases and J shed 2 bases, with 5 bases lying between them. This CDR3 has 13 residues. CDR1 is SQVTM, CDR2 ANQGSEA, per germline. Here the CDR3 DNA reads TGCAGCGTTGAGAGTACTGGGGCCAACGTCCTGACTTTC. It encodes CSVESTGANVLTF.

V gene TRBV19 combines with J gene TRBJ2-2; 12 nucleotides line up with TRBD2. The CDR3 totals 19 residues. V lost 8 bases to trimming and J lost 5 bases; unmatched junction nucleotides: 18. The V gene's germline CDR1 is LNHDA and CDR2 SQIVND (reference sequence). The CDR3 DNA reads as TGTGCCAGTGGGAGGGGGACTAGCGGGTCCTCGATTGGAACCGGGGAGCTGTTTTTT. Its protein is CASGRGTSGSSIGTGELFF.

The rearrangement joins TRBV1 to TRBJ2-7; TRBD2 reflects the table's D call only, with no check against the DNA. TRBV1 counts as a pseudogene. This CDR3 is built from 17 residues. As DNA, the CDR3 is TGCACCAGCCGACCCGGGACTAGCGGGGCCTTTGCATACGAGCAGTACTTC. This gives the protein CTSRPGTSGAFAYEQYF.